The present T cell receptor beta chain was sequenced within a study of T cell responses to AZD1222 COVID-19 vaccine. Assay used: immunoSEQ multiplex PCR; TCRdb lists only in-frame clones, some missing. The sample shows under 150,000 clones, around 92% of them seen only once. This CDR3 contains 16 residues. The germline gives CDR1 WSHSY, CDR2 SAAADI. Between the trimmed V and J ends, which lost 3 bases and 6 bases, there was a span of 18 bases. Comments on this clone: Antigen specificity is unknown.

Study-wide results and caveats: Spike-specific TCR breadth rose after two AZD1222 doses, and depth rose as well. The donors showed a predominance of white British ancestry and of females, with possible underestimation of clonal diversity. Reportedly, close to half of spike-specific TCRs are directed against unmutated variant regions. Only a handful of AZD1222 recipients tested seropositive at baseline.

The TCR was taken from an adult in good health. The rearrangement links TRBV10-2 to TRBJ1-5, with D possibly matching TRBD1 (5 bases). The sequenced sample was peripheral blood, obtained on day 0 of AZD1222 vaccination. The CDR3 here is CASSDPGGAQGQPQHF. The DNA for the CDR3 is TGCGCCAGCAGTGACCCGGGAGGGGCGCAGGGTCAGCCCCAGCATTTT.